The clone carrying this TCR beta chain was seen more than once but under ten times. Germline-derived CDR1 and CDR2 are MDHEN and SYDVKM. This CDR3 spans 16 amino acids. With V trimmed by 5 bases and J by 3 bases, 7 bases remained unmatched. These data come from a study of T-cell memory formation after mild COVID-19. TCRdb re-called the 5' RACE reads with MiXCR, one entry per CDR3 protein. The sample lists roughly 450,000 distinct CDR3 sequences, more than 15% occurring once. The chain carries TRBV28 and TRBJ1-6; 7 bases map to TRBD1. The material sequenced was PBMCs or a T cell subset sorted from them (not recorded which). This clonotype originated in a man in his late teens or twenties who had mild COVID-19 (a few samples of this study predate the infection). Cell type and time point are not known. The CDR3 reads CASSDNRQGYNSPLHF. The CDR3 coding sequence is TGTGCCAGCAGTGACAACAGACAGGGCTATAATTCACCCCTCCACTTT.